This TCR beta chain was sequenced in a study of human T cells and chemical hapten exposure. Study information: 2% DPC applied to an approximately 2 cm by approximately 2 cm arm area sensitized donors. Throughout a study of 20 to 30 weeks, patients underwent weekly scalp administration of diphenylcyclopropenone doses. Patch tests of 0.01% DPC on the upper back were read at 6 days. Diagnoses of alopecia areata, totalis or universalis occurred in mostly female patients.

Noted time point: pre-sensitization, week 0. Regarding treatment: therapeutic diphenylcyclopropenone sensitization with weekly scalp DPC. V was trimmed by 1 base and J by 6 bases, leaving 12 bases between them. CDR3 length: 13 residues. Germline V gene data show CDR1 as DFQATT and CDR2 as SNEGSKA (reference sequence). This clonotype was seen a few times. TCRdb reanalysed the RACE reads using MiXCR and keeps one entry per CDR3 protein. Among about 270,000 distinct CDR3 sequences listed, approximately 8% were seen once. V is TRBV20-1 and J is TRBJ1-1, with no clear D. The receptor was isolated from a man younger than 30 with alopecia areata. Some clones in this sample may be carry-over from other donors' samples. The specimen was whole blood, collected in connection with sensitization to the hapten diphenylcyclopropenone (DPC). CDR3 sequence reads: CSARAVISSEAFF. Here the CDR3 DNA reads TGCAGTGCTAGAGCCGTAATTTCCTCTGAAGCTTTCTTT.